This T cell receptor (beta chain) is drawn from a study of cytomegalovirus exposure and HLA in healthy donors. Overall study: Unique TCR beta sequences numbering approximately 120 million came from about 180 million T cells in an earlier analysis.

Study-wide points: Most of the CMV-associated TCR beta chains (in a later analysis) appeared to be HLA-restricted. TCR beta chains numbering approximately 150 were designated cytomegalovirus-associated.

The CDR3 extends over 13 amino acids. V was shortened by 0 bases and J by 6 bases, with 8 bases between the two germline ends. CDR1 is SGHTA, CDR2 FQGTGA, per germline. Worth noting for this clone: Its antigen is as yet unknown.

Use of 60 Vbeta and 13 Jbeta primers characterized the PCR. Some clones are missing from TCRdb's copy, which holds only in-frame ones; the method was immunoSEQ multiplex PCR. Its table lists some 120,000 clones. The clonotype originates from a man between 25 and 39 years old in good health and CMV-seronegative. The material sequenced was PBMCs. The chain uses TRBV7-3 and TRBJ1-2; a weak D match, TRBD1 (6 bases). CDR3 region: CASSLTGGDGYTF. In nucleotides, the CDR3 is TGTGCCAGCAGCTTAACAGGGGGTGATGGCTACACCTTC.